These T cell receptor beta chains were read from a single sample in a study of cytomegalovirus exposure and HLA in healthy donors. TCRdb keeps only in-frame clones here, not all; method: immunoSEQ multiplex PCR. In the table there are some 180,000 clones, around 86% of which are singletons. The specimen sequenced was PBMCs. These receptors all come from a man aged 30 to 45 in good health and CMV-seropositive. Both conserved end residues are part of each CDR3. Each record gives: J gene, clone size, D gene, V gene, CDR3 DNA, CDR3 protein. The D gene is left open where the match is weak. Not all rows give a size; the values are once, few, many and, for expanded clones, a class.

TRBJ2-7	NA	TRBD2	TRBV10-1	TGCGCCAGCGGCCTAGCGGGGAGCTCCTACGAGCAGTACTTC	CASGLAGSSYEQYF
TRBJ1-4	NA	NA	TRBV2	TGTGCCAGCGCAGGGTTAACTAATGAAAAACTGTTTTTT	CASAGLTNEKLFF
TRBJ1-2	NA	NA	TRBV29-1	TGCAGCGTTGAGGGATGGGGCTACACCTTC	CSVEGWGYTF
TRBJ1-5	once	NA	TRBV19	TGTGCCAGTAGTGGGGACCATAGCAATCAGCCCCAGCATTTT	CASSGDHSNQPQHF
TRBJ2-2	NA	NA	TRBV29-1	TGCAGCGTCTCACCGGGACTCAACACCGGGGAGCTGTTTTTT	CSVSPGLNTGELFF
TRBJ2-1	once	NA	TRBV10-3	TGTGCCATCAGTGACCCCCGGAAGAATGAGCAGTTCTTC	CAISDPRKNEQFF
TRBJ1-1	NA	NA	TRBV11-3	TGTGCCAGCAGCTTAGGGGAGGGGTGGACTGAAGCTTTCTTT	CASSLGEGWTEAFF
TRBJ1-3	NA	NA	TRBV6-5	TGTGCCAGCAGTTACGGTCTGGCAGGCCGTGGAAACACCATATATTTT	CASSYGLAGRGNTIYF
TRBJ2-7	few	NA	TRBV6-1	TGTGCCAGCATTGGTCAGGGCCAGTCCGAGCAGTACTTC	CASIGQGQSEQYF
TRBJ1-5	NA	TRBD1	TRBV25-1	TGTGCCAGCAGTCTCCGTGAGACAGGGGGTTGCCAGCCCCAGCATTTT	CASSLRETGGCQPQHF
TRBJ1-1	NA	NA	TRBV6-5	TGTGCCAGCAGTTATGATGACAGGTGGAACACTGAAGCTTTCTTT	CASSYDDRWNTEAFF
TRBJ2-2	NA	NA	TRBV25-1	TGTGCCAGCAGTGTGGCCCGCACCGGGGAGCTGTTTTTT	CASSVARTGELFF
TRBJ2-3	NA	TRBD2	TRBV29-1	TGCAGCGAAATAGAACTAGCGGGGGGGCCGAGCGATACGCAGTATTTT	CSEIELAGGPSDTQYF
TRBJ1-5	NA	TRBD1	TRBV28	TGTGCCAGCAGCAATCCAGGGACAGGGGCCTTCAATCAGCCCCAGCATTTT	CASSNPGTGAFNQPQHF
TRBJ2-2	NA	TRBD1	TRBV7-6	TGTGCCAGCAGAGCAATTCGGACAGGGGGGAATCCCCTTGCGAACACCGGGGAGCTGTTTTTT	CASRAIRTGGNPLANTGELFF
TRBJ2-2	NA	NA	TRBV27	TGTGCCAGCAGTTTAGGGACACCGTCCACCGGGGAGCTGTTTTTT	CASSLGTPSTGELFF
TRBJ2-3	NA	NA	TRBV28	TGTGCCAGCAGACACGCGGACCTATCCACAGATACGCAGTATTTT	CASRHADLSTDTQYF